The TCR beta chain under discussion was sequenced for a study of human T cells and chemical hapten exposure. As for the study in general: A 2 cm by 2 cm inner upper arm patch received 2% DPC for sensitization.

As processed by the authors: Between about 20,000 and 750,000 TCRs appeared in each sample, and the median stood at 95,638. TCRdb reprocessed the RACE reads with MiXCR, giving one entry per CDR3 protein. The V and J calls come from TCRdb's annotation, not from the publication. The sample records 99,000 or so distinct CDR3 sequences, under 35% being singletons. Time point specified: patch test 3, about 24 weeks after DPC sensitization. The treatment: therapeutic diphenylcyclopropenone sensitization with weekly scalp DPC. Researchers sampled blood before each patch test went on. This clonotype was seen a handful of times. The CDR3 runs to 14 residues.

This sample comprised whole blood, obtained in connection with sensitization to the hapten diphenylcyclopropenone (DPC). The receptor was derived from a middle-aged man with alopecia areata. Some clones in this sample may be carry-over from other donors' samples. The chain has TRBV21-1 and TRBJ1-5. TRBV21-1 represents a pseudogene. CDR3 nucleotides: TGTGCCAGCAGCAAACACGTTACCGGACGGCCCCAGCATTTT. Amino acid sequence: CASSKHVTGRPQHF.